A selection of T cell receptor beta chains follows, all from one sample in a study of metastatic and nonmetastatic thyroid tumors. TCRdb re-analyzed the PCR reads using MiXCR. The profile shows tens of thousands of clones, around 12% of them singletons. The sample taken for sequencing was blood. The receptors were sampled from a female donor with papillary thyroid cancer or a benign thyroid nodule (not recorded which). Some clones in this sample may be carry-over from other donors' samples. Both conserved end residues are part of each CDR3.

v_gene	j_gene	CDR3aa
TRBV20-1	TRBJ1-1	CSARDPGPSNTEAFF
TRBV4-1	TRBJ2-1	CASSQGRGNEQFF
TRBV6-4	TRBJ2-2	CASSPQPRNTGELFF
TRBV28	TRBJ2-7	CATVPNSPPYEQYF
TRBV4-3	TRBJ1-6	CASSQVTGGAYNSPLHF
TRBV28	TRBJ2-7	CASFDVTSYEQYF
TRBV20-1	TRBJ1-2	CSARDHSNYGYTF
TRBV12-3/TRBV12-4	TRBJ2-2	CSSSLPLGELFF
TRBV6-1	TRBJ1-2	CASSDRSGGSYGYTF
TRBV28	TRBJ1-6	CASSQGPPNNSPLHF